The present TCR beta chain was sequenced within a study of shared clonotypes between healthy human individuals. Original methodology: Junction-only sequences produced by ImmunoSEQ had no quality scores, so filtering differed. Libraries were prepared by immunoSEQ multiplex PCR; TCRdb keeps only in-frame clonotypes and omits some of them. D and trimming were read from the DNA, whereas the V and J calls and clone size are those reported in that table. This table has about 2 million clones, about 95% appearing once. Terminally differentiated effector memory CD45RA+ cells were excluded from the naive CD8 cells, which were CD45RO-negative and positively selected for CCR7. Every donor was a Caucasian adult from Nashville, Tennessee. V gave up 0 bases and J gave up 2 bases, with 13 bases separating them. The CDR3 runs 16 residues. CDR1 and CDR2 from the germline V gene are MGHRA and YSYEKL.

Sequencing was carried out using naive CD8+ T cells sorted from blood. The chain has TRBV4-1 and TRBJ1-2; a weak D match, TRBD1 (6 bases). This TCR derives from a man between 18 and 29 years old in good health. This chain's CDR3 is CASSQDRGAGNYGYTF. CDR3 coding DNA: TGCGCCAGCAGCCAAGATCGGGGGGCAGGGAACTATGGCTACACCTTC.